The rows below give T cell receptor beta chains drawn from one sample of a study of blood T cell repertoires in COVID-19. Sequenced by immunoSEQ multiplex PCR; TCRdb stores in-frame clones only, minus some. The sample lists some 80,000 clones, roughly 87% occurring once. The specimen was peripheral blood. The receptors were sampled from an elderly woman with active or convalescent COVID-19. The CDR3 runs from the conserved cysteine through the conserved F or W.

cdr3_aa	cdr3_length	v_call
CAGGTGLSVPGELFF	15	TRBV5-4
CASSYSVQGNTEAFF	15	TRBV6-5
CASSLPAGTGGVRGYTF	17	TRBV13
CASSYLGQGAETQYF	15	TRBV7-2
CASSLRGTSGVSYEQYF	17	TRBV7-8
CASSDRGQINHEQYF	15	TRBV28
CASSSTGTATDTQYF	15	TRBV27
CASGEAGTDTQYF	13	TRBV11-2
CASSYSGLAGVNEQFF	16	TRBV6-5
CASSLDRASGNTIYF	15	TRBV7-2
CASSPPTGDTQYF	13	TRBV18
CASSFPGADTQYF	13	TRBV6-2/TRBV6-3
CASSGSGGAYNEQFF	15	TRBV2
CASSLEGRGSTEAFF	15	TRBV5-6
CASSLTLAGGPRTGELFF	18	TRBV11-3
CATSRRTGDHEQYF	14	TRBV15
CSVTGLAGVWEQYF	14	TRBV29-1
CASSRRNNEQFF	12	TRBV6-2/TRBV6-3
CASSPFGTGSYEQYF	15	TRBV28
CASSYGGSAYEQYF	14	TRBV6-2/TRBV6-3
CASSQSPSKRTVNEQFF	17	TRBV16
CSVEFLAVSQETQYF	15	TRBV29-1
CASSVGVASGGYETQYF	17	TRBV9
CASSKGQSETQYF	13	TRBV5-4
CASSPIQGGEQYF	13	TRBV18
CASSEHAGWNTGELFF	16	TRBV25-1
CASSQVGVGASEAFF	15	TRBV4-1